Following are 25 T cell receptor beta chains from one sample sequenced in a study of human thymus T cells. Method: immunoSEQ multiplex PCR; TCRdb's copy keeps in-frame clones and lacks some. The data hold tens of thousands of clones, with roughly 94% observed a single time. Surgeons resected thymus tissue during corrective heart surgery. The sequencing sample was made of thymus tissue. Every receptor here comes from a girl less than two years old with a congenital heart defect but otherwise immunologically healthy.

V gene TRBV19 combines with J gene TRBJ2-1; the D gene could be TRBD1 or TRBD2 (6 bases each). This CDR3 contains 15 residues. The germline V gene encodes CDR1 LNHDA and CDR2 SQIVND (reference sequence). V lost 6 bases, J lost 1 base, and 13 bases lay in between. The DNA for the CDR3 is TGTGCCAGTAGCCGGGGGCAGGGGTCCTACAATGAGCAGTTCTTC. It encodes CASSRGQGSYNEQFF.

This chain connects TRBV19 to TRBJ2-4, with D possibly matching TRBD2 (5 bases). Trimming left V 4 bases short and J 0 bases short, with 7 bases between. This CDR3 comprises 14 residues. The germline V gene has CDR1 LNHDA and CDR2 SQIVND (reference sequence). CDR3 protein: CASSTGLAKNIQYF. The CDR3 DNA follows: TGTGCCAGTAGTACCGGACTAGCCAAAAACATTCAGTACTTC.

The genes are TRBV7-9 and TRBJ2-2; a possible D gene is TRBD1 (5 bases). This CDR3 is built from 14 residues. Trimming took 1 base from V and 4 from J, leaving 7 bases between them. Germline CDR1 reads SEHNR; CDR2 reads FQNEAQ (reference sequence). In DNA form, the CDR3 reads TGTGCCAGCAGCTTAGTCAGGGCCACCGGGGAGCTGTTTTTT. This encodes CASSLVRATGELFF.

This clone has only one observation. The chain has TRBV21-1 and TRBJ2-1; no check of the table's D call, TRBD2, against the DNA was made. TRBV21-1 is a pseudogene locus. The length of the CDR3 is 17 residues. The CDR3 reads CASSKPSGRPLGNEQFF. CDR3 sequence (DNA): TGTGCCAGCAGCAAACCCAGCGGGAGGCCCCTGGGGAATGAGCAGTTCTTC.

In DNA, the CDR3 is TGTGCCAGCGGCCGTGCAGGGGGCAATCAGCCCCAGCATTTT. Amino acids: CASGRAGGNQPQHF. The J gene is TRBJ1-5, the V gene TRBV28; maybe TRBD1 (6 bases). The CDR3 runs to 14 residues. Germline-derived CDR1 and CDR2 are MDHEN and SYDVKM. V was trimmed by 8 bases and J by 2 bases, leaving 13 bases between them.

The rearrangement uses TRBV7-2 and TRBJ1-2; the D is unclear. V was pared by 5 bases and J by 5 bases, with 9 bases between. The CDR3 contains 12 residues. Germline loops: CDR1 SGHTA, CDR2 FQGNSA. The chain's CDR3 is CASSPGWYGYTF. The CDR3 nucleotides read TGTGCCAGCAGCCCGGGGTGGTATGGCTACACCTTC.

The genes are TRBV28 and TRBJ1-1, with D maybe TRBD1 (5 bases). The CDR3 loop spans 18 amino acids. The V end lost 3 bases, the J end lost 0 bases, and 20 bases lay between the germline ends. CDR1 is MDHEN, CDR2 SYDVKM, per germline. The CDR3 bases are TGTGCCAGCAGTTTTATTTTTCCTGGGGGTGGTATGAACACTGAAGCTTTCTTT. Encoded protein: CASSFIFPGGGMNTEAFF. Full variable domain (outside the CDR3, taken from reference TRBV28 and TRBJ1-1): DVKVTQSSRYLVKRTGEKVFLECVQDMDHENMFWYRQDPGLGLRLIYFSYDVKMKEKGDIPEGYSVSREKKERFSLILESASTNQTSMYLCASSFIFPGGGMNTEAFFGQGTRLTVV.

The chain has TRBV6-4 and TRBJ2-3; D not resolved. The CDR3 is made up of 13 amino acids. CDR1 is MRHNA, CDR2 SNTAGT, per germline. The V and J ends lost 2 bases and 5 bases respectively, with 8 bases between them. CDR3 region: CASSDGSQDTQYF. CDR3 DNA sequence: TGTGCCAGCAGTGACGGGTCCCAAGATACGCAGTATTTT.

CDR3 in amino acids: CAWSVATGRVYGYTF. CDR3 coding DNA: TGTGCCTGGAGCGTAGCCACTGGGCGGGTCTATGGCTACACCTTC. This chain connects TRBV30 to TRBJ1-2, with D hard to call. CDR1 is GTSNPN, CDR2 SVGIG, per germline (reference sequence). The CDR3 consists of 15 residues. V lost 3 bases, J lost 4 bases, and 18 bases lay in between.

V is TRBV5-4 and J is TRBJ1-4; 7 bases align to TRBD1. Germline lookup yields CDR1 SGHNT and CDR2 YYREEE (reference sequence). With V trimmed by 0 bases and J by 7 bases, 3 bases remained unmatched. The length of the CDR3 is 14 residues. CDR3 DNA: TGTGCCAGCAGCTTGGACAGGGGTGGTGAAAAACTGTTTTTT. This codes for CASSLDRGGEKLFF.

V gene TRBV14 combines with J gene TRBJ2-7; 8 bases align to TRBD2. Germline CDR1 is SGHDN and CDR2 is FVKESK. With V trimmed by 4 bases and J by 8 bases, 7 bases remained unmatched. The length of the CDR3 is 13 residues. In DNA, the CDR3 is TGTGCCAGCAGCCCCGGGACTAGGTCTAAGCAGTACTTC. Translated: CASSPGTRSKQYF.

CDR3 DNA sequence: TGTGCCAGCAGTTCTAGCGAGGAGGCCAAAAACATTCAGTACTTC. It codes for CASSSSEEAKNIQYF. The chain employs TRBV28 and TRBJ2-4, with D perhaps TRBD2 (6 bases). Per the germline V gene, CDR1 is MDHEN and CDR2 is SYDVKM. Trimming stripped 4 bases from V and 1 base from J, with 11 bases between. The length of the CDR3 is 15 residues.

This chain connects TRBV28 to TRBJ1-1, with 9 bases identical to TRBD1. There are 19 residues in the CDR3. Germline V gives CDR1 MDHEN, CDR2 SYDVKM. V shed 2 bases and J 5 bases; nucleotides not matched to a gene: 18. The CDR3 is CASSLPNTSQGARLTEAFF. CDR3 coding DNA: TGTGCCAGCAGTTTACCCAACACCTCACAGGGGGCGAGACTGACTGAAGCTTTCTTT.

The chain joins TRBV15 to TRBJ2-7; the match to TRBD1 covers 7 bases. Germline V gene data show CDR1 as LNHNV and CDR2 as YYDKDF (reference sequence). The CDR3 contains 16 residues. Trimming cost V 3 bases and J 2 bases; bases outside gene matches: 10. Here the CDR3 reads CATSSRRDRVPYEQYF. In DNA form, the CDR3 reads TGTGCCACCAGCAGTCGACGCGACAGGGTACCCTACGAGCAGTACTTC.

This clone was detected only once. The chain combines TRBV6-1 with TRBJ1-2; D perhaps matches TRBD1 (6 bases). In germline, CDR1 is MNHNS, CDR2 SASEGT. The V end lost 3 bases, the J end lost 4 bases, and 21 bases lay between the germline ends. The CDR3 is made up of 17 amino acids. Written as DNA, the CDR3 is TGTGCCAGCAGTGACCTCCACCCGGGACACATCTTCTATGGCTACACCTTC. It encodes CASSDLHPGHIFYGYTF.

The gene calls are TRBV27 and TRBJ2-1; 7 nucleotides agree with TRBD1. J gave up 9 bases and V 3 bases, and 8 bases lay outside the gene matches. The V gene's germline CDR1 is MNHEY and CDR2 SMNVEV (reference sequence). The CDR3 contains 14 residues. The CDR3 here is CASSLETGIVEQFF. For the CDR3, the DNA is TGTGCCAGCAGTTTGGAGACAGGGATCGTTGAGCAGTTCTTC.

The CDR3 sequence: CASSFAGYNEQFF. The CDR3 region has the DNA TGTGCCAGCAGCTTTGCGGGATACAATGAGCAGTTCTTC. This chain links TRBV11-2 with TRBJ2-1; D may be TRBD2 (6 bases). The CDR3 has 13 residues. Trimming took off 3 bases at V and 4 bases at J, with 7 bases between the two ends. CDR1 is SGHAT and CDR2 is FQNNGV in the germline V gene.

V usage is TRBV25-1 and J usage is TRBJ1-1, with D hard to call. V was pared by 6 bases and J by 5 bases, with 7 bases between. CDR3 length: 11 amino acids. The V gene's germline CDR1 is MGHDK and CDR2 SYGVNS. The chain's CDR3 is CASRVGTEAFF. The CDR3 DNA sequence: TGTGCCAGCAGGGTGGGGACTGAAGCTTTCTTT.

This rearrangement joins TRBV20-1 to TRBJ2-7; D perhaps matches TRBD1 (6 bases). Germline assignment: CDR1 DFQATT and CDR2 SNEGSKA (reference sequence). V shed 4 bases and J shed 7 bases, with 11 bases lying between them. The CDR3 is 11 residues long. The CDR3 region has the DNA TGCAGTGCTAACAGGGAAGAGGAGCAGTACTTC. This translates into CSANREEEQYF.

CDR3: CASSLGLNTEAFF. The CDR3 coding sequence is TGTGCCAGCAGCTTGGGTTTGAACACTGAAGCTTTCTTT. V is TRBV5-4 and J is TRBJ1-1; D is undetermined. This CDR3 region has 13 residues. The germline gives CDR1 SGHNT, CDR2 YYREEE (reference sequence). Trimming shortened V by 0 bases and J by 0 bases, and 3 bases separated the two germline ends.

This chain uses TRBV14 with TRBJ1-5; D is unclear. V gave up 4 bases and J gave up 0 bases, with 7 bases separating them. Per germline, CDR1 SGHDN and CDR2 FVKESK. This CDR3 region has 14 residues. The CDR3 is CASSRRSSNQPQHF. The CDR3 DNA follows: TGTGCCAGCAGCCGTAGAAGTAGCAATCAGCCCCAGCATTTT.

The gene calls are TRBV29-1 and TRBJ2-1; no reliable D call. There are 13 residues in the CDR3. V lost 8 bases and J lost 6, with 17 bases in between. The V gene's germline CDR1 is SQVTM and CDR2 ANQGSEA. The CDR3 spells CSLLFPGSNEQFF. CDR3 sequence (DNA): TGCAGCCTTCTTTTCCCGGGTTCCAATGAGCAGTTCTTC.

This chain links TRBV5-4 with TRBJ2-3, with 7 positions matching TRBD2. CDR1 and CDR2 (germline): SGHNT, YYREEE (reference sequence). The CDR3 has 17 amino acids. V trimming: 1 base; J trimming: 8 bases; junction bases outside the gene matches: 16. CDR3 in DNA: TGTGCCAGCAGCTTGAATGTGGCTAGCGGAGGATATGGTACGCAGTATTTT. It is translated as CASSLNVASGGYGTQYF.

J is TRBJ2-1 and V is TRBV19; 13 bases are a match to TRBD2. This CDR3 is built from 16 residues. Germline CDR1 LNHDA, CDR2 SQIVND (reference sequence). V dropped 3 bases and J dropped 7; count of bases not matched to a gene: 6. In DNA, the CDR3 is TGTGCCAGTAGTATCTGGACTAGCGGGAGTAGGAATGAGCAGTTCTTC. It specifies CASSIWTSGSRNEQFF.

The chain joins TRBV7-6 to TRBJ2-5; possible D gene TRBD1, 5 bases. The V end was cut by 2 bases, the J end by 1 base, with 20 bases between. The CDR3 covers 18 residues. Per the germline V gene, CDR1 is SGHVS and CDR2 is FNYEAQ. The DNA for the CDR3 is TGTGCCAGCAGCTTACTCTCGACTCAAGGGGCTGGCCAAGAGACCCAGTACTTC. It yields the protein CASSLLSTQGAGQETQYF.